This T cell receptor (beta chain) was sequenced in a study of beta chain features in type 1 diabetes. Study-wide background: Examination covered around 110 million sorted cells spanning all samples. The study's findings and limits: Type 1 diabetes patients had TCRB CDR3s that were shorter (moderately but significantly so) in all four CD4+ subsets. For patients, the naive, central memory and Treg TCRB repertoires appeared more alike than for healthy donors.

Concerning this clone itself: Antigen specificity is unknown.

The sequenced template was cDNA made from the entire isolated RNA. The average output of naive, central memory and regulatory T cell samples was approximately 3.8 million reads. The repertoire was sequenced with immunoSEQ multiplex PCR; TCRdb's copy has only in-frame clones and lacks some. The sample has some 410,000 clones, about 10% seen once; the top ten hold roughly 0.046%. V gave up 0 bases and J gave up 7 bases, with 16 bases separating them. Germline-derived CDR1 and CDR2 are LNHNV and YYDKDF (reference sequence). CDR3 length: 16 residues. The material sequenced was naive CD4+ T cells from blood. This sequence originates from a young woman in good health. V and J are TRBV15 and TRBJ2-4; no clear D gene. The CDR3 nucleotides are TGTGCCACCAGCAGAGAAGGCAGGCAGATTTGGAACATTCAGTACTTC. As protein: CATSREGRQIWNIQYF.